The rows below give T cell receptor beta chains drawn from one sample of a study of shared clonotypes between healthy human individuals. TCRdb keeps only in-frame clones here, not all; method: immunoSEQ multiplex PCR. The sample includes about 580,000 clones, nearly 98% seen only once; the top ten take 0.3%. Sequencing was carried out using naive CD8+ T cells sorted from blood. The receptors here all came from a man in his thirties or forties in good health. Both conserved end residues are part of each CDR3. D genes are given only for firm matches. A clone size is listed for some rows: how often the clone was seen (once, few, many), or a class if it is expanded.

TRBV7-9,TRBJ1-5,-,-,TGTGCCAGCAGCTTGAGTTCTTCGTTTCAGCCCCAGCATTTT,CASSLSSSFQPQHF
TRBV7-8,TRBJ2-1,-,-,TGTGCCAGCAGCTCGAGTGCAAATTCCAGGGGTGAGCAGTTCTTC,CASSSSANSRGEQFF
TRBV9,TRBJ2-1,-,-,TGTGCCAGCAGCTATTTCAGGGACAATGAGCAGTTCTTC,CASSYFRDNEQFF
TRBV20-1,TRBJ1-4,-,-,TGCAGTGCTCCTTATAATGAAAAACTGTTTTTT,CSAPYNEKLFF
TRBV9,TRBJ2-7,-,-,TGTGCCAGCAGCCAATCTGGGTCGGGACGACTCTACGAGCAGTACTTC,CASSQSGSGRLYEQYF
TRBV5-8,TRBJ1-2,-,-,TGTGCCAGAGGGGTGGTCTATGGCTACACCTTC,CARGVVYGYTF
TRBV28,TRBJ2-1,-,-,TGTGCCAGCAGTTTGTCTGGCAATGAGCAGTTCTTC,CASSLSGNEQFF
TRBV6-5,TRBJ2-7,-,-,TGTGCCAGCAGTTACTCGTGGGGGGGCGACGAGCAGTACTTC,CASSYSWGGDEQYF
TRBV7-7,TRBJ2-7,-,TRBD2,TGTGCTAGCAGCCCCTCGGGTAGCGGGCACTACGAGCAGTACTTC,CASSPSGSGHYEQYF
TRBV27,TRBJ2-5,-,-,TGTGCCAGCAGTCCCCGGGGCCAAGAGACCCAGTACTTC,CASSPRGQETQYF
TRBV11-2,TRBJ2-5,-,TRBD1,TGTGCCAGCAGCTTAGATCTAGGACAGGGTAGTTCCCAGTACTTC,CASSLDLGQGSSQYF
TRBV19,TRBJ2-7,-,TRBD2,TGTGCCAGTAGTTGGGGGACTAGCTACGAGCAGTACTTC,CASSWGTSYEQYF
TRBV27,TRBJ2-3,-,-,TGTGCCAGCAGGTTGTTGAGCACAGATACGCAGTATTTT,CASRLLSTDTQYF
TRBV9,TRBJ1-5,-,TRBD1,TGTGCCAGGCCCCGGGACAGGGTCATTCAGCCCCAGCATTTT,CARPRDRVIQPQHF
TRBV11-2,TRBJ2-7,-,-,TGTGCCAGCAGCTTATTCACGGGAAGGTCCTACGAGCAGTACTTC,CASSLFTGRSYEQYF
TRBV7-3,TRBJ2-2,-,-,TGTGCCAGCAGCCCCACTGGGACCGGGGAGCTGTTTTTT,CASSPTGTGELFF
TRBV5-1,TRBJ2-7,-,-,TGCGCCAGCAGCTTGGTGGGAGACGAGCAGTACTTC,CASSLVGDEQYF
TRBV4-1,TRBJ2-7,-,TRBD1,TGCGCCAGCAGCCAAGATAGGGGACAGGAGTACTACGAGCAGTACTTC,CASSQDRGQEYYEQYF
TRBV7-9,TRBJ2-1,-,-,TGTGCCAGCAGCGCGGACGGCATCGGCAATGAGCAGTTCTTC,CASSADGIGNEQFF
TRBV19,TRBJ2-1,-,TRBD2,TGTGCCAGTAGCATACACCTAGCGGGAACCACCTACAATGAGCAGTTCTTC,CASSIHLAGTTYNEQFF
TRBV25-1,TRBJ2-7,once,-,TGTGCCAGCAGTGGGGCTTGGGACTCTCGCTACGAGCAGTACTTC,CASSGAWDSRYEQYF
TRBV2,TRBJ2-7,-,-,TGTGCCAGCAGTGAACACCTGCCCCCCAGCAGCGAGCAGTACTTC,CASSEHLPPSSEQYF
TRBV27,TRBJ2-1,-,TRBD2,TGTGCCAGCAGTTCCAGGACTAGCGGGAGGACCTACAATGAGCAGTTCTTC,CASSSRTSGRTYNEQFF
TRBV7-9,TRBJ1-1,once,-,TGTGCCAGCAGCTCCTTTGAACACCGTCCTTATGAAGCTTTCTTT,CASSSFEHRPYEAFF
TRBV5-8,TRBJ2-5,-,TRBD1,TGTGCCAGCAGCTTCCTCGGAGTCGGACAGGGCCATTCGGAGACCCAGTACTTC,CASSFLGVGQGHSETQYF
TRBV4-3,TRBJ2-3,-,-,TGCGCCAGCAGCCAAGATATCGGGACGTCAGATACGCAGTATTTT,CASSQDIGTSDTQYF
TRBV11-2,TRBJ2-3,-,TRBD2,TGTGCCAGCAGCTCCTGGACTAGCGAAAGCACAGATACGCAGTATTTT,CASSSWTSESTDTQYF